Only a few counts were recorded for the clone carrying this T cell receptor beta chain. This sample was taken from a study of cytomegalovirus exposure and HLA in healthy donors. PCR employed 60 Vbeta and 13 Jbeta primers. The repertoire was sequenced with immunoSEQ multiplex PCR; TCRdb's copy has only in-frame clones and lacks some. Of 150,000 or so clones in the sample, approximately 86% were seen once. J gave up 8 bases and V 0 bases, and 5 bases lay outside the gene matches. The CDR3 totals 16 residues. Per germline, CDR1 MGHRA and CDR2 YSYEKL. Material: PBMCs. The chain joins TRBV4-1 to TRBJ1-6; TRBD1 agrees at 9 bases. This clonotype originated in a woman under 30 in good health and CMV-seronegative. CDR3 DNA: TGCGCCAGCAGCCAAGAACAGGGGGCTGGGGATTCACCCCTCCACTTT. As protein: CASSQEQGAGDSPLHF.